This TCR beta chain emerged from a study of blood T cells in healthy people across ages. Findings and limits, study-wide: Age showed a roughly linear inverse relationship with TCR beta diversity per million T cells.

Comments on this clonotype: What it binds is not known.

PCR was performed a second time for 7 to 11 cycles using a sample-barcoded 5' primer and a J-beta primer mix. MiXCR, applied by TCRdb to the 5' RACE reads, yields one record per CDR3 protein. There are about 1.7 million distinct CDR3 sequences in the sample; roughly 27% occur only once, and around 7.7% lies in the top ten. The V gene lost 2 bases and the J gene lost 2 bases, with 16 bases spanning the gap. Germline V gene sequence: CDR1 KGHSH, CDR2 LQKENI. The CDR3 covers 16 residues. J is TRBJ2-7 and V is TRBV18; the D is unclear. This TCR derives from a woman under 40 in good health. Sequenced: blood. The CDR3 bases are TGTGCCAGCTCACCAGGGCCAGACTCTGTAGCCTACGAGCAGTACTTC. Protein product: CASSPGPDSVAYEQYF.